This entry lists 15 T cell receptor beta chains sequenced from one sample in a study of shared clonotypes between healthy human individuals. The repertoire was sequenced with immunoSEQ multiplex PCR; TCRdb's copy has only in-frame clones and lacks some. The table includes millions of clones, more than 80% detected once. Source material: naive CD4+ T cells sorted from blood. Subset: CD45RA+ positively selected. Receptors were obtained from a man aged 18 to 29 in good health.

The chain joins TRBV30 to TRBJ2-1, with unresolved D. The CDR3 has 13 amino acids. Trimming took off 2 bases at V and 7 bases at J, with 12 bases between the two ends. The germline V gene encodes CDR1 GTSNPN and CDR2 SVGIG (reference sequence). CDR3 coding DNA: TGTGCCTGGAGTATACCTTTTCGTAATGAGCAGTTCTTC. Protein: CAWSIPFRNEQFF. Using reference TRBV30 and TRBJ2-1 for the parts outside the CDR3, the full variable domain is SQTIHQWPATLVQPVGSPLSLECTVEGTSNPNLYWYRQAAGRGLQLLFYSVGIGQISSEVPQNLSASRPQDRQFILSSKKLLLSDSGFYLCAWSIPFRNEQFFGPGTRLTVL.

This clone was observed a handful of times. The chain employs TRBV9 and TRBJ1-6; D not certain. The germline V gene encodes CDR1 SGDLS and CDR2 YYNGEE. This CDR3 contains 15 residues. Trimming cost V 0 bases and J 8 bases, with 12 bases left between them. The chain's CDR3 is CASSVASGPHSPLHF. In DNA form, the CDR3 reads TGTGCCAGCAGCGTAGCTTCGGGTCCCCATTCACCCCTCCACTTT.

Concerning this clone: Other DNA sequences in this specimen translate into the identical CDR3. The CDR3 nucleotides read TGTGCCAGCAGCGTAGTAGGCCTGAACACTGAAGCTTTCTTT. Protein product: CASSVVGLNTEAFF. The chain combines TRBV9 with TRBJ1-1; D is unclear. Germline V gene lookup returns CDR1 SGDLS and CDR2 YYNGEE. This CDR3 has 14 residues. V lost 0 bases and J lost 0, with 6 bases in between.

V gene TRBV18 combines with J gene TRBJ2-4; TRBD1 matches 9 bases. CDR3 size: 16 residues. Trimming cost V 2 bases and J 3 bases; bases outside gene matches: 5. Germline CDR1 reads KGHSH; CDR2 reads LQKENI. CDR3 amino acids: CASSPTLTGGKNIQYF. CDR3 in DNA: TGTGCCAGCTCACCAACCCTGACAGGGGGCAAAAACATTCAGTACTTC. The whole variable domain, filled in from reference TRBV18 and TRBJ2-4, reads NAGVMQNPRHLVRRRGQEARLRCSPMKGHSHVYWYRQLPEEGLKFMVYLQKENIIDESGMPKERFSAEFPKEGPSILRIQQVVRGDSAAYFCASSPTLTGGKNIQYFGAGTRLSVL.

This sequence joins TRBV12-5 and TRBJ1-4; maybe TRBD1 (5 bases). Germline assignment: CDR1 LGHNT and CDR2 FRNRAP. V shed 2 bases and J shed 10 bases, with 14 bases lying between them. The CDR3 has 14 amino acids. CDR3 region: CASGLMGSGGKLFF. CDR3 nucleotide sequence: TGTGCTAGTGGTTTGATGGGGTCTGGGGGAAAACTGTTTTTT.

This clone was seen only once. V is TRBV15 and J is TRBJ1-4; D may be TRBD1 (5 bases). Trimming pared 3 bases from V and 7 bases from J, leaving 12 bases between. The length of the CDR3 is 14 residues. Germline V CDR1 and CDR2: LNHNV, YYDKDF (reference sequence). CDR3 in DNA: TGTGCCACCAGCAGGGGGGGGTACGCTGAAAAACTGTTTTTT. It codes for CATSRGGYAEKLFF.

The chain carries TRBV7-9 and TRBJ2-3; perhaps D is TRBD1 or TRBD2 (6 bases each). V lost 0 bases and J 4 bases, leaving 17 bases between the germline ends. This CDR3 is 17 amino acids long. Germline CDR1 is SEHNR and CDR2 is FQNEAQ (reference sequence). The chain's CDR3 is CASSLAGGPLLPDTQYF. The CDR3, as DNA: TGTGCCAGCAGCTTAGCCGGGGGCCCCCTGCTTCCAGATACGCAGTATTTT.

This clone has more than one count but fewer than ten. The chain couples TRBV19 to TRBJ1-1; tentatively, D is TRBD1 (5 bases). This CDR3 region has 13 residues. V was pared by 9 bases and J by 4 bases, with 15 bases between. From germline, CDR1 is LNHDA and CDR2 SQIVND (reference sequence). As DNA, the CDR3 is TGTGCCAGCGGCTCCACGGGGCTCACTGAAGCTTTCTTT. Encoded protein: CASGSTGLTEAFF.

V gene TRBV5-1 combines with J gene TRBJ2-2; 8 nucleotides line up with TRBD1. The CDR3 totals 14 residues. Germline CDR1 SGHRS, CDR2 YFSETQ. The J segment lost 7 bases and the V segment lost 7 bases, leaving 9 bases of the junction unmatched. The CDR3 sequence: CASRQGAKDGELFF. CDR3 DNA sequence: TGCGCCAGCCGGCAGGGGGCGAAGGACGGGGAGCTGTTTTTT.

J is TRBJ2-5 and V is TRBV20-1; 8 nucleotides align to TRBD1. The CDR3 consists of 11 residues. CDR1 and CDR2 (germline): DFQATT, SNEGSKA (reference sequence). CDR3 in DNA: TGCACAGGGGGCGGCCAAGAGACCCAGTACTTC. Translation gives CTGGGQETQYF.

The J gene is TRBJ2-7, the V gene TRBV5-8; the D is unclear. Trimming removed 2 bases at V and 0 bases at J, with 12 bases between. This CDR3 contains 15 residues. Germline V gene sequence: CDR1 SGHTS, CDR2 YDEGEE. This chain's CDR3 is CASSFLLISSYEQYF. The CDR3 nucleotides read TGTGCCAGCAGCTTCCTACTGATTAGCTCCTACGAGCAGTACTTC.

In nucleotides, the CDR3 is TGTGCCAGCAGCTTATCCGATGCCACGGGTGACTACGAGCAGTACTTC. Protein: CASSLSDATGDYEQYF. J is TRBJ2-7 and V is TRBV7-9, with D unclear. CDR1 SEHNR and CDR2 FQNEAQ come from the germline V gene (reference sequence). The V gene lost 2 bases and the J gene lost 3 bases, with 17 bases spanning the gap. The CDR3 length is 16 residues. Full variable domain (remainder filled in from reference TRBV7-9 and TRBJ2-7): DTGVSQNPRHKITKRGQNVTFRCDPISEHNRLYWYRQTLGQGPEFLTYFQNEAQLEKSRLLSDRFSAERPKGSFSTLEIQRTEQGDSAMYLCASSLSDATGDYEQYFGPGTRLTVT.

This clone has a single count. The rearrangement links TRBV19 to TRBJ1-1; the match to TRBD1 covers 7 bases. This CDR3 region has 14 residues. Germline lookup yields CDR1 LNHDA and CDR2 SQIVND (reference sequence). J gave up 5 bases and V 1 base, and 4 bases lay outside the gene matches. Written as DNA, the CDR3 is TGTGCCAGTAGTATAGCCCCAGGGGGAACTGAAGCTTTCTTT. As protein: CASSIAPGGTEAFF.

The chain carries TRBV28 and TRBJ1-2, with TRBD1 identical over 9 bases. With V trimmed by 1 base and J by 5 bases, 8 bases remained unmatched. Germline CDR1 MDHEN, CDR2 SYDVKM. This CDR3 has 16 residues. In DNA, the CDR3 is TGTGCCAGCAGTTTATCCTCCGGGACAGGGAAATATGGCTACACCTTC. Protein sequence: CASSLSSGTGKYGYTF.

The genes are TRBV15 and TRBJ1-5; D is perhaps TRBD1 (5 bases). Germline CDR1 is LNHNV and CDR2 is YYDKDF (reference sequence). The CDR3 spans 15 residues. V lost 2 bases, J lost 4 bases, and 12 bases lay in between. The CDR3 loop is CATSRSGAWNQPQHF. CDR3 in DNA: TGTGCCACCAGCAGATCTGGGGCGTGGAATCAGCCCCAGCATTTT.